What follows are 16 T cell receptor beta chains derived from one specimen sequenced in a study of shared clonotypes between healthy human individuals. Data came from immunoSEQ multiplex PCR; TCRdb stores just in-frame clones and leaves some out. Among about 2,500,000 clones listed, about 92% were seen once. Specimen: naive CD4+ T cells sorted from blood. Subset denoted: CD45RA+ positively selected. The receptors were sampled from a man aged 18 to 30 in good health.

The V call is TRBV11-2, the J call TRBJ1-5; unclear D gene. CDR3 size: 13 residues. Germline CDR1 and CDR2: SGHAT and FQNNGV. V was cut by 1 base and J by 11 bases, with 12 bases left in between. The CDR3 spells CASSLGFGGAQHF. In nucleotides, the CDR3 is TGTGCCAGCAGCTTAGGGTTTGGTGGGGCCCAGCATTTT.

This clone was counted once. The chain has TRBV30 and TRBJ2-1, with D possibly being TRBD2 (7 bases). V lost 2 bases and J 5 bases, leaving 13 bases between the germline ends. CDR1 is GTSNPN, CDR2 SVGIG, per germline (reference sequence). The CDR3 has 14 amino acids. Here the CDR3 reads CAWSWGGLNNEQFF. CDR3 sequence (DNA): TGTGCCTGGAGTTGGGGGGGCCTGAACAATGAGCAGTTCTTC.

The CDR3 nucleotides are TGTGCCAGCAGCTCTGGGAGCTCCTATAATTCACCCCTCCACTTT. It specifies CASSSGSSYNSPLHF. The chain recombines TRBV7-8 with TRBJ1-6; D remains unclear. Trimming pared 4 bases from V and 0 bases from J, leaving 7 bases between. CDR1 is SGHVS, CDR2 FQNEAQ, per germline. CDR3 length equals 15 residues. Together with reference TRBV7-8 and TRBJ1-6, the CDR3 gives the full variable domain: GAGVSQSPRYKVAKRGQDVALRCDPISGHVSLFWYQQALGQGPEFLTYFQNEAQLDKSGLPSDRFFAERPEGSVSTLKIQRTQQEDSAVYLCASSSGSSYNSPLHFGNGTRLTVT.

This chain links TRBV25-1 with TRBJ1-4; D call uncertain. Germline-derived CDR1 and CDR2 are MGHDK and SYGVNS. The CDR3 runs 17 residues. V lost 2 bases and J 4 bases, leaving 17 bases between the germline ends. For the CDR3, the DNA is TGTGCCAGCAGTGAAAATCTGTGGACGGTCGATAATGAAAAACTGTTTTTT. This codes for CASSENLWTVDNEKLFF.

This clone has just a few counts. The chain is built from TRBV9 and TRBJ1-5; D is uncertain. Trimming took 7 bases from V and 0 from J, leaving 14 bases between them. The CDR3 totals 15 residues. The germline gives CDR1 SGDLS, CDR2 YYNGEE. CDR3 loop: CASGKGGISNQPQHF. CDR3 DNA sequence: TGTGCCAGCGGTAAGGGCGGCATTAGCAATCAGCCCCAGCATTTT.

J is TRBJ2-3 and V is TRBV6-5, with 7 nucleotides matching TRBD1. The CDR3 covers 14 residues. Per germline, CDR1 MNHEY and CDR2 SVGAGI. Trimming at V came to 10 bases and at J to 2 bases, leaving 9 bases not matched to a gene. CDR3: CATVDRRNTDTQYF. In DNA form, the CDR3 reads TGTGCCACCGTGGACAGGCGGAACACAGATACGCAGTATTTT.

The chain uses TRBV28 and TRBJ2-2, with a weak D call TRBD2 (5 bases). The CDR3 length is 15 residues. V gave up 2 bases and J gave up 9 bases, with 16 bases separating them. Per the germline V gene, CDR1 is MDHEN and CDR2 is SYDVKM. This chain's CDR3 is CASSLGGPGVRELFF. Written as DNA, the CDR3 is TGTGCCAGCAGTTTAGGAGGCCCCGGAGTAAGGGAGCTGTTTTTT.

The CDR3 loop is CASSLGLASQETQYF. CDR3 DNA: TGTGCCAGCAGCTTAGGCCTAGCGTCCCAAGAGACCCAGTACTTC. The rearrangement uses TRBV11-3 and TRBJ2-5; possibly TRBD2 for D (6 bases). The ends were cut back, 1 base at V and 1 base at J, with 10 bases in the middle. The CDR3 runs 15 residues. Germline V gives CDR1 SGHNT, CDR2 YENEEA.

J is TRBJ2-1 and V is TRBV18, with 8 bases identical to TRBD2. Unmatched junction bases numbered 3, after V lost 1 base and J lost 7 bases. CDR1 KGHSH and CDR2 LQKENI come from the germline V gene. This CDR3 contains 14 residues. CDR3 residues: CASSPQRGPNEQFF. The CDR3 DNA follows: TGTGCCAGCTCACCACAGCGGGGGCCGAATGAGCAGTTCTTC.

The V and J genes are TRBV5-4 and TRBJ2-1; no firm D call. The germline V gene has CDR1 SGHNT and CDR2 YYREEE (reference sequence). V was trimmed by 4 bases and J by 8 bases, leaving 19 bases between them. The CDR3 length is 15 residues. CDR3 residues: CASSRASRLSDEQFF. The CDR3 DNA reads as TGTGCCAGCAGCCGGGCAAGCCGGTTATCGGATGAGCAGTTCTTC. The whole variable domain, remainder taken from reference TRBV5-4 and TRBJ2-1, is ETGVTQSPTHLIKTRGQQVTLRCSSQSGHNTVSWYQQALGQGPQFIFQYYREEENGRGNFPPRFSGLQFPNYSSELNVNALELDDSALYLCASSRASRLSDEQFFGPGTRLTVL.

This sequence joins TRBV29-1 and TRBJ2-5; 9 bases align to TRBD2. V dropped 6 bases and J dropped 5; count of bases not matched to a gene: 7. Germline values: CDR1 SQVTM, CDR2 ANQGSEA. This CDR3 comprises 13 residues. The CDR3, as DNA: TGCAGCGTGAAAGCGGGGGGTGCGGAGACCCAGTACTTC. This gives the protein CSVKAGGAETQYF.

Comment on this clone: The identical CDR3 is also encoded by other nucleotide sequences in the sample. The genes are TRBV14 and TRBJ1-1; D unclear. CDR3 size: 13 residues. From germline, CDR1 is SGHDN and CDR2 FVKESK. Trimming took off 1 base at V and 5 bases at J, with 8 bases between the two ends. DNA for the CDR3: TGTGCCAGCAGCCAAGTATTCGGGACTGAAGCTTTCTTT. This gives the protein CASSQVFGTEAFF.

V is TRBV2 and J is TRBJ2-7, with a weak D call TRBD2 (5 bases). CDR3 length: 14 residues. V was shortened by 3 bases and J by 2 bases, with 11 bases between the two germline ends. Germline lookup yields CDR1 SNHLY and CDR2 FYNNEI. This chain's CDR3 is CASSEMEAPYEQYF. Here the CDR3 DNA reads TGTGCCAGCAGTGAGATGGAGGCCCCCTACGAGCAGTACTTC.

The J gene is TRBJ2-3, the V gene TRBV18; D gene uncertain. This CDR3 has 17 residues. From germline, CDR1 is KGHSH and CDR2 LQKENI. Trimming took off 3 bases at V and 0 bases at J, with 16 bases between the two ends. In DNA, the CDR3 is TGTGCCAGCTCACCCGTTGATCGCGGTTCTAGCACAGATACGCAGTATTTT. It is translated as CASSPVDRGSSTDTQYF.

This clone showed up just once. The V call is TRBV5-1, the J call TRBJ1-3; D uncertain. With 4 bases removed from V and 2 bases from J, the gap between germline ends came to 13 bases. Germline V gene sequence: CDR1 SGHRS, CDR2 YFSETQ. The CDR3 extends over 15 amino acids. The CDR3 loop is CASSLAATTGNTIYF. CDR3 nucleotide sequence: TGCGCCAGCAGCCTCGCCGCGACTACTGGAAACACCATATATTTT.

The chain couples TRBV27 to TRBJ2-1; 7 nucleotides agree with TRBD1. Germline CDR1 reads MNHEY; CDR2 reads SMNVEV (reference sequence). The CDR3 is made up of 15 amino acids. V was pared by 3 bases and J by 8 bases, with 10 bases of the junction left unmatched. The CDR3 sequence: CASSFPATGWDEQFF. The CDR3 nucleotides read TGTGCCAGCAGTTTCCCCGCGACAGGGTGGGATGAGCAGTTCTTC.